The clone carrying this T cell receptor (beta chain) was seen a handful of times. Its antigen is undetermined. TCRdb's table, derived via immunoSEQ multiplex PCR, lists solely in-frame clones and lacks some. The sample records approximately 60,000 clones, over 75% being singletons. Germline values: CDR1 MNHEY, CDR2 SVGAGI. This CDR3 has 14 amino acids. V was pared by 4 bases and J by 2 bases, with 10 bases between. This specimen comes from a study of OX40 agonist ivuxolimab in advanced cancers. Study-level background: The dose of intravenous ivuxolimab that patients received every 2 weeks ranged from 0.01 to 10 mg/kg. Patients achieving partial responses numbered three: one hepatocellular carcinoma case and two cutaneous melanoma cases.

Findings and caveats of the study: CD4+ and CD8+ blood T cells expanded clonally by week 6 at 0.1 to 3.0 mg/kg. In the 0.1-3.0 mg/kg groups, partial responders showed among the lowest expansion.

The rearrangement joins TRBV6-5 to TRBJ2-3; the D is unclear. The TCR originated in an adult with an advanced solid tumor such as melanoma, head and neck, liver or kidney cancer. This material consisted of CD4+ or CD8+ T cells sorted from blood, taken in a trial of the OX40 agonist ivuxolimab. The CDR3: CASSFRKFTDTQYF. DNA of the CDR3: TGTGCCAGCAGTTTTAGGAAATTCACAGATACGCAGTATTTT.